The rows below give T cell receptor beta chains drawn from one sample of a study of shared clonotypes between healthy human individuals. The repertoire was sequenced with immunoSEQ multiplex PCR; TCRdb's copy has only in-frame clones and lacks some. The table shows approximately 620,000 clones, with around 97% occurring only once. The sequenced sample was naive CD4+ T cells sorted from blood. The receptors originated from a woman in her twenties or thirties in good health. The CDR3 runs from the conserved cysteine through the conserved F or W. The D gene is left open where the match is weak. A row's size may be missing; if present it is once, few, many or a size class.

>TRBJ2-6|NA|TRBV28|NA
CASKFGWANVLTF
TGTGCCAGTAAATTTGGGTGGGCCAACGTCCTGACTTTC
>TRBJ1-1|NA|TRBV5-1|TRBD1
CASSLGDRGSEAFF
TGCGCCAGCAGCTTGGGGGACAGGGGGTCTGAAGCTTTCTTT
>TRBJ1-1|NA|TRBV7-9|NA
CASSLASFSDTEAFF
TGTGCCAGCAGCTTAGCGAGTTTTTCCGACACTGAAGCTTTCTTT
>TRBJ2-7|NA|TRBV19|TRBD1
CASSIGQGREQYF
TGTGCCAGTAGTATTGGACAGGGTCGCGAGCAGTACTTC
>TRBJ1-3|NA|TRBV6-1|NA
CASSEERGNTIYF
TGTGCCAGCAGTGAAGAGCGCGGAAACACCATATATTTT
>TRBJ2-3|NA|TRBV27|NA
CASSLFVSRSPSTDTQYF
TGTGCCAGCAGTTTATTCGTAAGTCGGAGTCCTAGCACAGATACGCAGTATTTT
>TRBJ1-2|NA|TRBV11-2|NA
CASSAQGLRRNYGYTF
TGTGCCAGCAGCGCCCAAGGACTACGGCGGAACTATGGCTACACCTTC
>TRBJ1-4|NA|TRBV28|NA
CASTSPDSATNEKLFF
TGTGCCAGCACCTCCCCAGACAGTGCAACTAATGAAAAACTGTTTTTT
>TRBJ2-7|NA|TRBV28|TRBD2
CASSLGGFEQYF
TGTGCCAGCAGCTTGGGGGGGTTCGAGCAGTACTTC
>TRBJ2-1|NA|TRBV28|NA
CASSEGLGNEQFF
TGTGCCAGCAGTGAAGGACTGGGCAATGAGCAGTTCTTC
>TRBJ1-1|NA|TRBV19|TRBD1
CASSMGKYRGPTTEAFF
TGTGCCAGTAGTATGGGGAAGTACAGGGGGCCGACCACTGAAGCTTTCTTT
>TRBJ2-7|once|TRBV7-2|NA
CASSLGRTGYEQYF
TGTGCCAGCAGCTTAGGGAGGACTGGCTACGAGCAGTACTTC
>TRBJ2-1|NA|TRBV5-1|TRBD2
CASRFWLAGSSSADEQFF
TGCGCCAGCAGGTTCTGGCTAGCGGGCTCTTCGTCTGCGGATGAGCAGTTCTTC
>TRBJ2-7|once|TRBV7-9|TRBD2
CASSLAGLVPYEQYF
TGTGCCAGCAGCTTGGCTGGACTAGTGCCCTACGAGCAGTACTTC
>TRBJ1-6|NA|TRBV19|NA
CASTGLPGDSPLHF
TGTGCCAGTACCGGGTTGCCCGGGGATTCACCCCTCCACTTT
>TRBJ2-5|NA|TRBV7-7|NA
CASSLSGAGGETQYF
TGTGCCAGCAGCTTAAGTGGGGCCGGTGGGGAGACCCAGTACTTC
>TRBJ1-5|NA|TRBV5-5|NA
CASRRGDGINQPQHF
TGTGCCAGCAGACGAGGGGACGGAATTAATCAGCCCCAGCATTTT
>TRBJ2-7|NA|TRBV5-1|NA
CASKRGPEAIYEQYF
TGCGCCAGCAAGCGTGGGCCAGAGGCTATCTACGAGCAGTACTTC
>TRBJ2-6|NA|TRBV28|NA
CASSFFGANVLTF
TGTGCCAGCAGTTTTTTCGGGGCCAACGTCCTGACTTTC
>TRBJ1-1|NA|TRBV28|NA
CASSLDGINTEAFF
TGTGCCAGCAGTTTGGACGGAATAAACACTGAAGCTTTCTTT
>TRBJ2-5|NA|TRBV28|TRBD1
CASSRGTARETQYF
TGTGCCAGCAGCCGAGGGACAGCTAGGGAGACCCAGTACTTC
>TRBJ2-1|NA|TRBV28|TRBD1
CASSPPTGGQGIHNEQFF
TGTGCCAGCAGTCCCCCCACCGGGGGACAGGGTATCCACAATGAGCAGTTCTTC
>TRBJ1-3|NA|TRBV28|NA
CASSLNSPGNTIYF
TGTGCCAGCAGTCTCAACTCTCCTGGAAACACCATATATTTT
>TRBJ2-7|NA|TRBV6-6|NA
CASSSQGRYGEQYF
TGTGCCAGCAGTTCACAGGGGAGGTATGGCGAGCAGTACTTC
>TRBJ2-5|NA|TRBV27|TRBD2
CASSFLAGGYAIQETQYF
TGTGCCAGCAGTTTCTTAGCGGGAGGCTACGCAATTCAAGAGACCCAGTACTTC
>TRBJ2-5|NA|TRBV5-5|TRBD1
CASSLQGVPGETQYF
TGTGCCAGCAGCTTACAGGGGGTTCCGGGGGAGACCCAGTACTTC
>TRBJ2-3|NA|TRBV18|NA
CASSPGLATDTQYF
TGTGCCAGCTCACCAGGTCTGGCCACAGATACGCAGTATTTT
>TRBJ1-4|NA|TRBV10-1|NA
CASSDSRASEIEKLFF
TGCGCCAGCAGTGACTCCAGGGCAAGCGAAATCGAAAAACTGTTTTTT
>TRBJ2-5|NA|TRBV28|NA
CASRSPGAGETQYF
TGTGCCAGCAGATCTCCCGGAGCGGGAGAGACCCAGTACTTC
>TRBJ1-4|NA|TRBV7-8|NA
CASSYAGFSNEKLFF
TGTGCCAGCAGCTATGCAGGGTTCTCTAATGAAAAACTGTTTTTT
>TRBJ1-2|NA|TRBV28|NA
CASSYEAAYGYTF
TGTGCCAGCAGTTATGAGGCAGCCTATGGCTACACCTTC
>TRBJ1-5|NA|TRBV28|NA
CASTSSGAPNQPQHF
TGTGCCAGCACCTCATCCGGCGCCCCCAATCAGCCCCAGCATTTT
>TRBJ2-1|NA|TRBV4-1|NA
CASSQLRGYKPGPSNEQFF
TGCGCCAGCAGCCAATTACGCGGCTACAAACCGGGACCCAGCAATGAGCAGTTCTTC
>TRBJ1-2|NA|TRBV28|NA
CASSLDHYGYTF
TGTGCCAGCAGTTTAGATCACTATGGCTACACCTTC
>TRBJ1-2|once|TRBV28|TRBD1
CASSLDRGQWNGYTF
TGTGCCAGCAGTTTGGACAGGGGGCAATGGAATGGCTACACCTTC
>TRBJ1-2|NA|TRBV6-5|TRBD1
CASSRDRYDYGYTF
TGTGCCAGCAGTAGGGACAGATACGACTATGGCTACACCTTC
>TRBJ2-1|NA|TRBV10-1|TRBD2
CASSESGGRYNEQFF
TGCGCCAGCAGTGAGTCTGGCGGGAGGTACAATGAGCAGTTCTTC
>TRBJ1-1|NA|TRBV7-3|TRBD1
CASSPHRGPFNTEAFF
TGTGCCAGCAGCCCTCACAGGGGGCCCTTCAACACTGAAGCTTTCTTT
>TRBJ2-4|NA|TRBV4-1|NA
CASSQGAAQGVAKNIQYF
TGCGCCAGCAGCCAAGGGGCAGCTCAAGGGGTGGCCAAAAACATTCAGTACTTC
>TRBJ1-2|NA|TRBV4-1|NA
CASSQGFGRSFNYGYTF
TGCGCCAGCAGCCAAGGATTCGGCCGTTCGTTTAACTATGGCTACACCTTC
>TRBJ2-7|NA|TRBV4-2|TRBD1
CASSQDRGTGGGSYEQYF
TGTGCCAGCAGCCAAGATAGGGGTACAGGGGGAGGATCCTACGAGCAGTACTTC
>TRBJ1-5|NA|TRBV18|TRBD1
CASSLRGTGDNQPQHF
TGTGCCAGCTCACTTCGGGGGACAGGGGATAATCAGCCCCAGCATTTT
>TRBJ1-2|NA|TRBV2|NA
CASRLTDTTNYGYTF
TGTGCCAGCAGGTTAACGGATACAACTAACTATGGCTACACCTTC
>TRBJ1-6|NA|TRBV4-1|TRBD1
CASSQALDRANDSPLHF
TGCGCCAGCAGCCAAGCTCTCGACAGGGCGAATGATTCACCCCTCCACTTT
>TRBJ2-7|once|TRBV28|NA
CASTHSGRTRAYEQYF
TGTGCCAGCACTCATTCGGGGCGCACACGGGCCTACGAGCAGTACTTC
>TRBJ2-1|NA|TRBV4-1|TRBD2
CASSQGLVANEQFF
TGCGCCAGCAGCCAGGGACTAGTGGCCAATGAGCAGTTCTTC
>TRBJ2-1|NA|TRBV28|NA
CASSKTGRSYNEQFF
TGTGCCAGCAGTAAAACAGGCAGATCCTACAATGAGCAGTTCTTC
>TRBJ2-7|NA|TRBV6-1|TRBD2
CASSSGTSGIYEQYF
TGTGCCAGCAGTTCCGGGACTAGCGGGATCTACGAGCAGTACTTC
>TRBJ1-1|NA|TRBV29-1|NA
CSVEILETAFF
TGCAGCGTTGAAATCCTAGAGACGGCTTTCTTT